The 16 T cell receptor beta chains listed next were all sequenced from one sample in a study of CD8+CD57+ T cells in acquired aplastic anemia. The TCR beta profiling, which covered VDJ combination and CDR3 sequence, was carried out using genomic DNA as the template. TCRdb re-analysed the reads in MiXCR, keeping a single row per CDR3 protein. The table lists around 430,000 distinct CDR3 sequences, about a third of them singletons. By flow cytometry, patients selected for sequencing had shown an expansion of CD8+CD57+ cells. Sequenced sample: sorted CD4+, CD8+, or CD8+CD57+ T cells (not recorded which) from PBMCs. The receptors here all came from a human donor with aplastic anemia.

This clonotype has more than one count but fewer than ten. The chain employs TRBV20-1 and TRBJ2-3; 7 nucleotides line up with TRBD2. The V gene's germline CDR1 is DFQATT and CDR2 SNEGSKA (reference sequence). Losses at the gene ends were 8 bases for V and 8 bases for J; bases not matched to a gene: 19. The length of the CDR3 is 15 residues. For the CDR3, the DNA is TGCAGTCTCTGGTTGAGTGGACTAGGGGCGGGTACGCAGTATTTT. It is translated as CSLWLSGLGAGTQYF.

This clonotype has a handful of counts. The gene calls are TRBV20-1 and TRBJ2-1, with 14 bases identical to TRBD2. J was trimmed by 3 bases and V by 1 base; bases with no gene match: 11. The CDR3 has 19 amino acids. The V gene's germline CDR1 is DFQATT and CDR2 SNEGSKA (reference sequence). The CDR3 loop is CSARVTGTSGSRSYNEQFF. The CDR3 DNA follows: TGCAGTGCTAGAGTAACCGGGACTAGCGGGAGTAGGAGCTACAATGAGCAGTTCTTC.

The chain recombines TRBV7-2 with TRBJ2-5, with unresolved D. The CDR3 spans 12 residues. The germline V gene encodes CDR1 SGHTA and CDR2 FQGNSA. V lost 3 bases and J 9 bases, leaving 11 bases between the germline ends. Here the CDR3 DNA reads TGTGCCAGCAGCTTGGCTAGGGCGCCCCAGTACTTC. Its protein product is CASSLARAPQYF.

This chain uses TRBV30 with TRBJ1-2, with D hard to call. The V end was cut by 0 bases, the J end by 8 bases, with 19 bases between. Germline V gene lookup returns CDR1 GTSNPN and CDR2 SVGIG (reference sequence). The CDR3 loop spans 15 amino acids. As DNA, the CDR3 is TGTGCCTGGAGTGTAATCGACCCAGTCGTGAAAGGCTACACCTTC. Protein sequence: CAWSVIDPVVKGYTF.

The chain has TRBV11-2 and TRBJ2-1, with 9 bases fitting TRBD2. The CDR3 runs to 16 residues. Germline V CDR1 and CDR2: SGHAT, FQNNGV. After removal of 5 bases from V and 4 bases from J, the junction contained 9 bases not matched to a gene. The CDR3 coding sequence is TGTGCCAGCAGCCCCTCTGCGGGGGGGCTGTACAATGAGCAGTTCTTC. It is translated as CASSPSAGGLYNEQFF.

The chain combines TRBV5-6 with TRBJ2-7; no clear D. V was cut by 4 bases and J by 6 bases, with 11 bases left in between. The CDR3 contains 12 residues. CDR1 and CDR2 (germline): SGHDT, YYEEEE. DNA for the CDR3: TGTGCCAGCAGCCCACGGTCTGGCGAGCAGTACTTC. Amino acids: CASSPRSGEQYF. The full variable domain, rest sourced from reference TRBV5-6 and TRBJ2-7, is DAGVTQSPTHLIKTRGQQVTLRCSPKSGHDTVSWYQQALGQGPQFIFQYYEEEERQRGNFPDRFSGHQFPNYSSELNVNALLLGDSALYLCASSPRSGEQYFGPGTRLTVT.

The chain joins TRBV15 to TRBJ2-5; 12 nucleotides line up with TRBD2. CDR3 length equals 15 residues. Unmatched junction bases numbered 2, after V lost 6 bases and J lost 0 bases. Germline V CDR1 and CDR2: LNHNV, YYDKDF (reference sequence). Here the CDR3 DNA reads TGTGCCACCAGGGGGACTAGCGGGCACCAAGAGACCCAGTACTTC. It encodes CATRGTSGHQETQYF.

This chain links TRBV6-4 with TRBJ2-3; D is perhaps TRBD1 (6 bases). This CDR3 contains 14 residues. Germline CDR1 is MRHNA and CDR2 is SNTAGT. The V end was cut by 6 bases, the J end by 2 bases, with 12 bases between. The CDR3: CASSQTGPTDTQYF. CDR3 nucleotides: TGTGCCAGCAGCCAGACAGGACCCACAGATACGCAGTATTTT.

This clonotype was counted at least ten times. V usage is TRBV10-3 and J usage is TRBJ2-5; 12 bases align to TRBD1. V lost 3 bases, J lost 4 bases, and 6 bases stayed unmatched. This CDR3 region has 16 residues. The germline gives CDR1 ENHRY, CDR2 SYGVKD. The CDR3 region has the DNA TGTGCCATCAGTGATACGGGGACAGGGGGCGCAGAGACCCAGTACTTC. Translated: CAISDTGTGGAETQYF.

In the case of this clonotype: Just one base apart from a much larger clone, this may be a read error. The CDR3 does not end in the conserved phenylalanine or tryptophan, so this is likely a read error. CDR3 bases: TGTGCCAGTAGCAAGAACCAGGGGAGTGAGACCCAGTACTTA. It encodes CASSKNQGSETQYL. The genes are TRBV19 and TRBJ2-5; maybe TRBD1 (6 bases). This CDR3 contains 14 residues. CDR1 LNHDA and CDR2 SQIVND come from the germline V gene (reference sequence). With 6 bases removed from V and 5 bases from J, the gap between germline ends came to 16 bases.

This clonotype was recorded a few times. This chain uses TRBV25-1 with TRBJ1-5, with D perhaps TRBD1 (6 bases). CDR3 length equals 15 residues. Germline CDR1 is MGHDK and CDR2 is SYGVNS. V was cut by 5 bases and J by 4 bases, with 15 bases left in between. CDR3 region: CASSYFSGANQPQHF. CDR3 DNA: TGTGCCAGCAGTTACTTTTCAGGGGCGAATCAGCCCCAGCATTTT.

The table lists this clonotype with a few counts. This sequence joins TRBV5-1 and TRBJ2-7; TRBD2 aligns across 13 bases. Germline assignment: CDR1 SGHRS and CDR2 YFSETQ. The CDR3 runs to 15 residues. V lost 4 bases, J lost 5 bases, and 6 bases stayed unmatched. CDR3 in amino acids: CASSPGLAGSNEQYF. The CDR3 nucleotides read TGCGCCAGCAGCCCGGGACTAGCGGGATCCAACGAGCAGTACTTC.

The DNA of the CDR3 is TGTGCCAGCAGTAAACAGGGGGATGAGCAGTTCTTC. Protein sequence: CASSKQGDEQFF. This chain uses TRBV7-2 with TRBJ2-1; 8 positions match TRBD1. CDR3 size: 12 residues. The V gene's germline CDR1 is SGHTA and CDR2 FQGNSA. V shed 6 bases, J shed 8 bases, and the junction held 3 bases outside the gene matches. Full variable domain (outside the CDR3, taken from reference TRBV7-2 and TRBJ2-1): GAGVSQSPSNKVTEKGKDVELRCDPISGHTALYWYRQSLGQGLEFLIYFQGNSAPDKSGLPSDRFSAERTGGSVSTLTIQRTQQEDSAVYLCASSKQGDEQFFGPGTRLTVL.

The chain joins TRBV7-3 to TRBJ1-1; D is ambiguous. The CDR3 consists of 15 residues. The germline CDR1 and CDR2 sequences are SGHTA and FQGTGA. V lost 1 base to trimming and J lost 12 bases, with 21 bases between them. This CDR3 reads CASSLKFDRPGRPFF. The CDR3 DNA follows: TGTGCCAGCAGCTTAAAGTTTGATCGGCCCGGGCGTCCTTTCTTT.

Concerning this clonotype itself: A much more abundant neighbour one base away suggests this may be a read error. This sequence joins TRBV9 and TRBJ1-6; 7 bases match TRBD1. Germline V gives CDR1 SGDLS, CDR2 YYNGEE. The CDR3 loop spans 16 amino acids. The CDR3 DNA follows: TGTGCCAGCAGCTCCGAGGGGGACAGCCTTAATCCACCCCTCCACTTT. The encoded protein is CASSSEGDSLNPPLHF.

This clonotype was seen at least ten times. CDR3 in amino acids: CSSRTSGVETQYF. CDR3 DNA: TGCAGCTCCCGGACTAGCGGGGTCGAGACCCAGTACTTC. The chain recombines TRBV29-1 with TRBJ2-5; TRBD2 matches 12 bases. V was clipped by 8 bases and J by 5 bases; unmatched bases: 6. CDR3 size: 13 residues. Germline-derived CDR1 and CDR2 are SQVTM and ANQGSEA.